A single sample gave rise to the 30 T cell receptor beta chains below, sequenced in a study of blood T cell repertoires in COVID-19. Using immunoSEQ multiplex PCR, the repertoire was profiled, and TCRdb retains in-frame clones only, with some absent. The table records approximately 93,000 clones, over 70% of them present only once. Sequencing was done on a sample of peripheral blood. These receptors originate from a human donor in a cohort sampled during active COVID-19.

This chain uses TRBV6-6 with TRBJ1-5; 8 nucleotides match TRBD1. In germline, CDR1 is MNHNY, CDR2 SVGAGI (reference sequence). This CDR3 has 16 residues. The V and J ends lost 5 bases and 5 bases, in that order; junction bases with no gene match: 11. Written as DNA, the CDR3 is TGTGCCAGCAGTCGACAGGGGACCCAACCTGATCAGCCCCAGCATTTT. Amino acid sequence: CASSRQGTQPDQPQHF.

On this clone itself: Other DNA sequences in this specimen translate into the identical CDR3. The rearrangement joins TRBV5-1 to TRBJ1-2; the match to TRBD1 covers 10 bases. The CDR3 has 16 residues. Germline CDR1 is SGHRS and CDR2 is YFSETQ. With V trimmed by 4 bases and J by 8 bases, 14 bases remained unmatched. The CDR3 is CASSLLTGGEGGGYTF. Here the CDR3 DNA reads TGCGCCAGCAGCCTGTTGACAGGGGGCGAAGGGGGGGGCTACACCTTC.

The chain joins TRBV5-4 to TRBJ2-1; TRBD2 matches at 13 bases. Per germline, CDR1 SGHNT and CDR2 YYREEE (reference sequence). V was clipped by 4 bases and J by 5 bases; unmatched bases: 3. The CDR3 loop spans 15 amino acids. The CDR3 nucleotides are TGTGCCAGCAGCCTTGGACTAGCGGGGGACAATGAGCAGTTCTTC. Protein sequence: CASSLGLAGDNEQFF.

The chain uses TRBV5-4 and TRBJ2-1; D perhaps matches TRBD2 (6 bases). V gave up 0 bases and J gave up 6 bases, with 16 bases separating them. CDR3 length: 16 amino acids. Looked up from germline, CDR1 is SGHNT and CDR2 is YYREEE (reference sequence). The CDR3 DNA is TGTGCCAGCAGCTTGGGGGCTAGCGAGGGGTTCAATGAGCAGTTCTTC. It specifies CASSLGASEGFNEQFF.

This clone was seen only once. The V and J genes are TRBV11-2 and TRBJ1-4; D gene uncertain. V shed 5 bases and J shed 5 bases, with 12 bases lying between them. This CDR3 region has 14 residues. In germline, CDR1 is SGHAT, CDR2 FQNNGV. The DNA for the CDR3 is TGTGCCAGCAGCCGGGGATTAGCGAATGAAAAACTGTTTTTT. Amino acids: CASSRGLANEKLFF.

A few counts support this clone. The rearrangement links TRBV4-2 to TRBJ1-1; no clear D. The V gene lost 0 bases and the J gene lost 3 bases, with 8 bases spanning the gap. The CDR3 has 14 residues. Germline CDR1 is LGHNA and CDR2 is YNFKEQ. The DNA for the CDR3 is TGTGCCAGCAGCCAAGAAGGGAGTTACACTGAAGCTTTCTTT. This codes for CASSQEGSYTEAFF.

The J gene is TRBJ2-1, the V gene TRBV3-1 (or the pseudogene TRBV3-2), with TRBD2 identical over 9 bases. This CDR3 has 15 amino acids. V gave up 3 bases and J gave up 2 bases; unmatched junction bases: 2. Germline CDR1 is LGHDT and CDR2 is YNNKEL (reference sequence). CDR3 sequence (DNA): TGTGCCAGCAGCCAGATAGCGGGAGCCTACAATGAGCAGTTCTTC. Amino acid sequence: CASSQIAGAYNEQFF.

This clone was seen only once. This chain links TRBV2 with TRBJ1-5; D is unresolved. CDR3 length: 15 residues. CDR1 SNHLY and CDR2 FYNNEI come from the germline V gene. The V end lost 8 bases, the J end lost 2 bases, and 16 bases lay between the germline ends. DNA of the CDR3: TGTGCCAGCGCTATGCTTGGGGAGGGCAATCAGCCCCAGCATTTT. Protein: CASAMLGEGNQPQHF.

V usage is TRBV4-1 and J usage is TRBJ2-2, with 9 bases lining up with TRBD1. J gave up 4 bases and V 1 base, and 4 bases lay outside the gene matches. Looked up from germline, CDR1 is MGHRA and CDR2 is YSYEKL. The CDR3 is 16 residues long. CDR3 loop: CASSQGNRGLTGELFF. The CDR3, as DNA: TGCGCCAGCAGCCAAGGAAACAGGGGGCTCACCGGGGAGCTGTTTTTT.

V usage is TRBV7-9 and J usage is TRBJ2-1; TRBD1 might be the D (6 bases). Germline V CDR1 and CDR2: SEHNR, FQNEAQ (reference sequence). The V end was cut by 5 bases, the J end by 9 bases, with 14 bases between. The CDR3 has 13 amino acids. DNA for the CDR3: TGTGCCAGCAGCCCCAGGACAGTCGGTGAGCAGTTCTTC. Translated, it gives CASSPRTVGEQFF.

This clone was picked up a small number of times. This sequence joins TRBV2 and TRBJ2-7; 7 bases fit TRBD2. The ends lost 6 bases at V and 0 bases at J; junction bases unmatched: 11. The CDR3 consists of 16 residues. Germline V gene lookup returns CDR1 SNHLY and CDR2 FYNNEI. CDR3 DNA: TGTGCCAGCAGGGGAGGGATACCTTCGGGCTCCTACGAGCAGTACTTC. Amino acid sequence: CASRGGIPSGSYEQYF. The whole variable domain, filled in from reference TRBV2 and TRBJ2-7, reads EPEVTQTPSHQVTQMGQEVILRCVPISNHLYFYWYRQILGQKVEFLVSFYNNEISEKSEIFDDQFSVERPDGSNFTLKIRSTKLEDSAMYFCASRGGIPSGSYEQYFGPGTRLTVT.

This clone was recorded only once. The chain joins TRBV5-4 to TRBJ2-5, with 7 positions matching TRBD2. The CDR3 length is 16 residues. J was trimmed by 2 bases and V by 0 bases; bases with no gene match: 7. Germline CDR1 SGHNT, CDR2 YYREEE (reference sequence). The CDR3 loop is CASSLGATSSQETQYF. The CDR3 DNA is TGTGCCAGCAGCTTGGGAGCGACTAGCAGTCAAGAGACCCAGTACTTC.

CDR3 amino acids: CASSLFRDRGEKLFF. In DNA, the CDR3 is TGTGCCAGCAGCTTGTTTCGGGACAGGGGTGAAAAACTGTTTTTT. This sequence joins TRBV7-8 and TRBJ1-4, with 10 bases that match TRBD1. Germline V gives CDR1 SGHVS, CDR2 FQNEAQ. CDR3 length: 15 residues. The ends lost 3 bases at V and 7 bases at J; junction bases unmatched: 5. Full variable domain (remainder filled in from reference TRBV7-8 and TRBJ1-4): GAGVSQSPRYKVAKRGQDVALRCDPISGHVSLFWYQQALGQGPEFLTYFQNEAQLDKSGLPSDRFFAERPEGSVSTLKIQRTQQEDSAVYLCASSLFRDRGEKLFFGSGTQLSVL.

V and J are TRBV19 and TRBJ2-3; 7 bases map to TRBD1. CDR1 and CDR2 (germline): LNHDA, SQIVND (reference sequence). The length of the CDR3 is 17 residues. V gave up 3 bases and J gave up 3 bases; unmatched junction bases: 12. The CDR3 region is CASSMGTQGMGTDTQYF. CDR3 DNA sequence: TGTGCCAGTAGTATGGGCACACAGGGGATGGGGACAGATACGCAGTATTTT.

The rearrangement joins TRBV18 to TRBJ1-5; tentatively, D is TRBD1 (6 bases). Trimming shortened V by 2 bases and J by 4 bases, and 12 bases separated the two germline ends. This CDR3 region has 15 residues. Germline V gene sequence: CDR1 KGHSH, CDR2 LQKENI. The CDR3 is CASSPSGTRNQPQHF. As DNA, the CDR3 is TGTGCCAGCTCACCATCCGGGACAAGGAATCAGCCCCAGCATTTT.

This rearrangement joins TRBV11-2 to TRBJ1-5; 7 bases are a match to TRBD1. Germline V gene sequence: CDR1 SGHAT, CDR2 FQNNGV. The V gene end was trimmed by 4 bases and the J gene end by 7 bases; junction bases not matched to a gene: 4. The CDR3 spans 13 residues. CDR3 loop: CASSSDRVQPQHF. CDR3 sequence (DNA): TGTGCCAGCAGCTCCGACAGGGTCCAGCCCCAGCATTTT.

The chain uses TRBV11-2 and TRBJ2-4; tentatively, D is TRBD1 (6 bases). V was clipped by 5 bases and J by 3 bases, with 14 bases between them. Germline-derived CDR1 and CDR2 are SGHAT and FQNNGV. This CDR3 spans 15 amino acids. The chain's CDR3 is CASSVTGMVKNIQYF. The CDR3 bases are TGTGCCAGCAGCGTCACAGGGATGGTCAAAAACATTCAGTACTTC.

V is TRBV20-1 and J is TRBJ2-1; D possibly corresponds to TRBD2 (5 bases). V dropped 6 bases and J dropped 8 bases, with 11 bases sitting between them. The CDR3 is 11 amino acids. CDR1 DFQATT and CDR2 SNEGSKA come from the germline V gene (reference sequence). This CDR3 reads CSAQLVDEQFF. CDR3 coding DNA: TGCAGTGCCCAACTAGTGGATGAGCAGTTCTTC.

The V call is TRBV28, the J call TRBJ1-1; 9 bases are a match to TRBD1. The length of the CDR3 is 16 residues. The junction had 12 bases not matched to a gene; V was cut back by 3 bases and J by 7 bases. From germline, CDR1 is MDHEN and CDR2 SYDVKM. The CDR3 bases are TGTGCCAGCAGTTTGGACAGGGGCCGTCCCTGGGGTGAAGCTTTCTTT. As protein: CASSLDRGRPWGEAFF.

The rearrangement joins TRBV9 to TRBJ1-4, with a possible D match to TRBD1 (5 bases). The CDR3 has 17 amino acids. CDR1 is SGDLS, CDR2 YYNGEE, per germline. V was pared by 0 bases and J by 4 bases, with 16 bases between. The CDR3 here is CASSVASSDRLNEKLFF. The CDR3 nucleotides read TGTGCCAGCAGCGTAGCCTCGTCCGACAGACTTAATGAAAAACTGTTTTTT.

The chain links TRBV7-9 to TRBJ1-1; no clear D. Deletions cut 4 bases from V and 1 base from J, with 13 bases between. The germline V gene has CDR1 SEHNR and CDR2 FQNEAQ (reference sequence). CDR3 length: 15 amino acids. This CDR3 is CASSSQQTKNTEAFF. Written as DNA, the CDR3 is TGTGCCAGCAGCTCGCAACAGACTAAGAACACTGAAGCTTTCTTT.

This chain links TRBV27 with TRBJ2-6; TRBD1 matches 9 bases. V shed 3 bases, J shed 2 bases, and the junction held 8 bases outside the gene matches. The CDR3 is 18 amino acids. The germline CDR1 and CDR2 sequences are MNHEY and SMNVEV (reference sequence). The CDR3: CASSFRGQGHAGANVLTF. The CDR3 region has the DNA TGTGCCAGCAGTTTTCGGGGACAGGGTCATGCTGGGGCCAACGTCCTGACTTTC.

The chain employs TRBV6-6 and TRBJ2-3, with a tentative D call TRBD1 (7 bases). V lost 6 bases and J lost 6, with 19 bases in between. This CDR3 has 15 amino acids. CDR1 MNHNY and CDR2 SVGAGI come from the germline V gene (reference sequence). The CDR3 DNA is TGTGCCAGCAGCAAACCAAGTCCAGGGGGGGATACGCAGTATTTT. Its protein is CASSKPSPGGDTQYF.

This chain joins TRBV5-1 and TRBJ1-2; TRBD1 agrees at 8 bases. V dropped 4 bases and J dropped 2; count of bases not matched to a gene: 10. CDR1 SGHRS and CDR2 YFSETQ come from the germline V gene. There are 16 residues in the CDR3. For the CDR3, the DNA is TGCGCCAGCAGCCCGGACAGGGCTCCGACCAACTATGGCTACACCTTC. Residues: CASSPDRAPTNYGYTF.

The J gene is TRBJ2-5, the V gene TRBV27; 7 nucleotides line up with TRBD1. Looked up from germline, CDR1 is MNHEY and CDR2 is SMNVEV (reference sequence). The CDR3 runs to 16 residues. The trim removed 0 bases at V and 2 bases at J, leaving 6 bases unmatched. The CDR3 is CASSLSWTGPQETQYF. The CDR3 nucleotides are TGTGCCAGCAGTTTATCCTGGACAGGTCCTCAAGAGACCCAGTACTTC.

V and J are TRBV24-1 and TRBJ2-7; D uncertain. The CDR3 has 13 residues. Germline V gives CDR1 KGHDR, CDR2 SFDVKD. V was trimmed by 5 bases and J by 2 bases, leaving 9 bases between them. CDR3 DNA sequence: TGTGCCACCAGTGTCGGCGGAGCCTACGAGCAGTACTTC. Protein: CATSVGGAYEQYF.

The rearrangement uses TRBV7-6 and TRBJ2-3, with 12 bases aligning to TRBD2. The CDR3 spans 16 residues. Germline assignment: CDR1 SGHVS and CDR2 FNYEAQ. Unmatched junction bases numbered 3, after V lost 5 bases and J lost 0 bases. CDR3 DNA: TGTGCCAGCAGCCTCACTAGCGGGAGGAGCACAGATACGCAGTATTTT. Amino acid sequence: CASSLTSGRSTDTQYF.

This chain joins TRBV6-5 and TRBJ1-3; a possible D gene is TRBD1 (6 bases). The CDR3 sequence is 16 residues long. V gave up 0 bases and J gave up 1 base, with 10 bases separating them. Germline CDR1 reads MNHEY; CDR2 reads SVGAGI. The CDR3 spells CASSYSRDKSGNTIYF. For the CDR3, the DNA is TGTGCCAGCAGTTACTCGAGGGACAAATCTGGAAACACCATATATTTT.

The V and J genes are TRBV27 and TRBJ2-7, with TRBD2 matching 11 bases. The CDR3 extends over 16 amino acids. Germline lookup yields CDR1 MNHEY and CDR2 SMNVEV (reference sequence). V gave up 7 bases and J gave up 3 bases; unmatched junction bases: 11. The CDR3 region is CASTPISGRDHYEQYF. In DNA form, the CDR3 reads TGTGCCAGCACTCCCATTAGCGGGAGGGACCACTACGAGCAGTACTTC.

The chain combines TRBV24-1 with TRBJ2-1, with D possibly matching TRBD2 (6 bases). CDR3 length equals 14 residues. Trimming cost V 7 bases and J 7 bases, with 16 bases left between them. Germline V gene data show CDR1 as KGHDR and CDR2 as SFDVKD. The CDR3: CATSREPRENEQFF. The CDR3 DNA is TGTGCCACCAGCCGGGAGCCCCGAGAGAATGAGCAGTTCTTC.